This T cell receptor beta chain originates from a study of metastatic and nonmetastatic thyroid tumors. On the study more broadly: Repertoire data that came from the blood and tumor or nodule tissue of malignant and benign thyroid patients were compared. Study results and limitations: The reported finding was significantly higher TCR beta diversity in malignant thyroid tumors relative to benign nodules, in blood and tumor.

CDR3 length: 15 residues. From germline, CDR1 is SNHLY and CDR2 FYNNEI. Comments on this clone: Its matching antigen is unknown. This may arise from a read error, as a much more abundant clone is one base away.

No patient had received any treatment before thyroid surgery. As handled by the study authors: What underpinned the distant-metastasis classifier for papillary thyroid cancer was the set of CDR3 differences across clinicopathological groups. TCRdb recomputed clones from the PCR reads via MiXCR. The V and J calls and clone size come from TCRdb's table, not from the authors' own analysis. This table holds approximately 21,000 clones, 20% to 25% found once. Sequenced material: blood. This clonotype originated in a male donor with papillary thyroid cancer or a benign thyroid nodule (not recorded which). Some clones in this sample may be carry-over from other donors' samples. The V and J genes are TRBV2 and TRBJ1-1; 9 bases are a match to TRBD1. CDR3 residues: CANSFNRDRATEAFF. In DNA form, the CDR3 reads TGTGCCAACAGTTTCAACCGGGACAGGGCAACTGAAGCTTTCTTT.